This T cell receptor (beta chain) comes out of a study of cytotoxic CD8 clonotypes in ibrutinib-treated CLL. The table came from immunoSEQ multiplex PCR; TCRdb's copy has only in-frame clones and leaves some out. The table lists some 300,000 clones, roughly 79% of them singletons. The V and J ends lost 0 bases and 8 bases, in that order; junction bases with no gene match: 5. CDR3 length: 14 amino acids. Germline V lookup: CDR1 LGHNA, CDR2 YSLEER. The rearrangement uses TRBV4-3 and TRBJ1-2, with 8 nucleotides matching TRBD1. The material was PBMCs, obtained before ibrutinib treatment. This receptor was taken from a human donor with chronic lymphocytic leukemia. The CDR3 loop reads CASSQDPRDRGYTF. In nucleotides, the CDR3 is TGCGCCAGCAGCCAAGATCCCCGGGACAGGGGCTACACCTTC.